The rows below give T cell receptor beta chains drawn from one sample of a study of technical replicates of blood from a few donors. Measured with immunoSEQ multiplex PCR; TCRdb has only the in-frame clones, and not every one. The data contain approximately 99,000 clones, roughly 96% of them singletons. Sequenced sample: T cells isolated from PBMCs. Receptor source: a human donor in good health. The conserved cysteine and the conserved F or W are not part of the CDR3 here.

j_call v_call cdr3_aa
TRBJ1-1 TRBV14 ASSQGQLNTEAF
TRBJ1-2 TRBV5-1 ASSDSLDGYT
TRBJ2-2 TRBV9 ASSPQAGGFNTGELF
TRBJ1-1 TRBV14 ASSLWDRLNTEAF
TRBJ1-5 TRBV28 ASSSGQGFGWTQH
TRBJ1-6 TRBV30 AWSHTGTGVVPLH
TRBJ2-5 TRBV9 ASSVGASNQETQY
TRBJ2-5 TRBV19 ASRFTSTQETQY
TRBJ2-3 TRBV18 ASSPPGAVTDTQY
TRBJ2-7 TRBV6-1 ASSEVGHLSYEQY
TRBJ1-2 TRBV20-1 SARPYGYT
TRBJ1-6 TRBV27 ASRPPGLSSPLH
TRBJ2-5 TRBV5-6 ASRQGTAETQY
TRBJ2-3 TRBV2 ASSLSGGVADTQY
TRBJ2-7 TRBV6-1 ASSEAGSSYEQY
TRBJ2-1 TRBV5-1 ASSLGGGSYNEQF
TRBJ2-2 TRBV13 ASSVLSTSGRATGELF
TRBJ2-7 TRBV4-1 ASSQDRASGTYEQY